One sample yielded the 2 T cell receptor beta chains listed below, sequenced in a study of OX40 agonist ivuxolimab in advanced cancers. Produced via immunoSEQ multiplex PCR; TCRdb's table is partial and in-frame only. The table shows tens of thousands of clones, with 81% occurring only once. This specimen was CD4+ or CD8+ T cells sorted from blood, taken in a trial of the OX40 agonist ivuxolimab. All receptors derive from an adult with an advanced solid tumor such as melanoma, head and neck, liver or kidney cancer.

This clone was detected only a few times. The rearrangement uses TRBV5-5 and TRBJ1-1; a weak D match, TRBD1 (5 bases). V lost 1 base and J lost 5, with 9 bases in between. In germline, CDR1 is SGHKS, CDR2 YYEKEE (reference sequence). The CDR3 has 13 residues. The CDR3 DNA sequence: TGTGCCAGCAGCTTGTTTGGGGGAACTGAAGCTTTCTTT. It specifies CASSLFGGTEAFF.

J is TRBJ1-1 and V is TRBV10-2; D is uncertain. Germline V CDR1 and CDR2: WSHSY, SAAADI. The CDR3 runs to 11 residues. V gave up 2 bases and J gave up 4 bases, with 2 bases separating them. CDR3 residues: CASSEGTEAFF. In nucleotides, the CDR3 is TGCGCCAGCAGTGAGGGCACTGAAGCTTTCTTT.